This T cell receptor (beta chain) was retrieved from a study of blood T cell repertoires in COVID-19. Across the study: There were acute and convalescent COVID-19 samples, and they came from the United States, Italy and Spain. PBMCs, B-cell-depleted T cells, or T cells were the source of the cDNA or gDNA that made up the material.

Under the authors' procedure: Estimated nucleated cell counts came from reference gene primer amplification. TCRdb's table, derived via immunoSEQ multiplex PCR, lists solely in-frame clones and lacks some. V and J calls and clone size are as listed in that table; D and trimming were resolved from the DNA. Of 65,000 to 75,000 clones listed, roughly nine tenths were seen once; the top ten hold roughly 1.5%. The CDR3 consists of 16 residues. Germline V CDR1 and CDR2: GTSNPN, SVGIG (reference sequence). V was trimmed by 2 bases and J by 2 bases, leaving 16 bases between them. This sequence was found in a man aged 50 to 60 with acute or convalescent COVID-19. This chain joins TRBV30 and TRBJ1-5, with no clear D. The source material was peripheral blood. For the CDR3, the DNA is TGTGCCTGGAGTTCCGGGTCGGGTTGGGGCAATCAGCCCCAGCATTTT. It encodes CAWSSGSGWGNQPQHF. Variable domain in full (rest from reference TRBV30 and TRBJ1-5): SQTIHQWPATLVQPVGSPLSLECTVEGTSNPNLYWYRQAAGRGLQLLFYSVGIGQISSEVPQNLSASRPQDRQFILSSKKLLLSDSGFYLCAWSSGSGWGNQPQHFGDGTRLSIL.